The next 2 T cell receptor beta chains were all read from a single sample in a study of cytomegalovirus exposure and HLA in healthy donors. Some clones are missing from TCRdb's copy, which holds only in-frame ones; the method was immunoSEQ multiplex PCR. The repertoire holds hundreds of thousands of clones, with 86% as singletons. Input material: PBMCs. The origin of the receptors is a woman younger than 35 in good health and CMV-seronegative.

The chain links TRBV14 to TRBJ2-1; TRBD1 might be the D (6 bases). This CDR3 contains 16 residues. V was clipped by 4 bases and J by 0 bases, with 13 bases between them. Germline assignment: CDR1 SGHDN and CDR2 FVKESK. CDR3 in DNA: TGTGCCAGCAGCCCGTACAGGGAGAGCTCCTACAATGAGCAGTTCTTC. Translation: CASSPYRESSYNEQFF.

This clone has only one observation. The J gene is TRBJ2-1, the V gene TRBV30; D is unresolved. Per the germline V gene, CDR1 is GTSNPN and CDR2 is SVGIG (reference sequence). V shed 1 base and J shed 9 bases, with 4 bases lying between them. The CDR3 totals 10 residues. The CDR3 DNA reads TGTGCCTGGAGTGGTCTTGAGCAGTTCTTC. It codes for CAWSGLEQFF.